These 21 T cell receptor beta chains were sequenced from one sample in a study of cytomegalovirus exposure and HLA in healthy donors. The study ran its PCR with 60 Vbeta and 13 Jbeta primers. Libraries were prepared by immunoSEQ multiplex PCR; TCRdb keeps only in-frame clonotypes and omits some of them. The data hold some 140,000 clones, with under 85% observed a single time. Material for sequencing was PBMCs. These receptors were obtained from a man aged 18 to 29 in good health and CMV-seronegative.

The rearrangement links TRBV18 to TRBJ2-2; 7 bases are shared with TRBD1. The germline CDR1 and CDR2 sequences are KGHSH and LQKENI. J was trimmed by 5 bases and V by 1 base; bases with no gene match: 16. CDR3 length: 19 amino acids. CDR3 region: CASSPLNSRQGPRTGELFF. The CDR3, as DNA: TGTGCCAGCTCACCACTTAATTCTCGACAGGGCCCAAGGACCGGGGAGCTGTTTTTT.

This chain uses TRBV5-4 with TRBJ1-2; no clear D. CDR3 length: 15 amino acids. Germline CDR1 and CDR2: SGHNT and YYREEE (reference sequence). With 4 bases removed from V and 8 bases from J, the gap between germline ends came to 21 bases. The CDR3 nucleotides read TGTGCCAGCAGCCCTAGGTCACTTGTCCCGAGGGGCTACACCTTC. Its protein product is CASSPRSLVPRGYTF.

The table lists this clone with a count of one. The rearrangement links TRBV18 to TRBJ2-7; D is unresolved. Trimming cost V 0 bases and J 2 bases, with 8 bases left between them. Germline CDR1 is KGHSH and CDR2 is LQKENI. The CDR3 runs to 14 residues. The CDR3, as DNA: TGTGCCAGCTCACCACCCCAGGCTCCCTACGAGCAGTACTTC. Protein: CASSPPQAPYEQYF.

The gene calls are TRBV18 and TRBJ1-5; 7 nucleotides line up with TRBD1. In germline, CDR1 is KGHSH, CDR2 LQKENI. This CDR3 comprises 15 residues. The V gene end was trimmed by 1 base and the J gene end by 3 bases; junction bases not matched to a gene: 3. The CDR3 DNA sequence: TGTGCCAGCTCACCACAGGGGGCCGCCAATCAGCCCCAGCATTTT. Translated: CASSPQGAANQPQHF.

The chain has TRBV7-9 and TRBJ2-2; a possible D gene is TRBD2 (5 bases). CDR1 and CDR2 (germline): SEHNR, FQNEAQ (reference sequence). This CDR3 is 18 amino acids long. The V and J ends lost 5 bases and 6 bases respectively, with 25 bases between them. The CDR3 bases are TGTGCCAGCAGCCCTTCGAGTCGGGGAGTGAGGTTCGCCGGGGAGCTGTTTTTT. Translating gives CASSPSSRGVRFAGELFF.

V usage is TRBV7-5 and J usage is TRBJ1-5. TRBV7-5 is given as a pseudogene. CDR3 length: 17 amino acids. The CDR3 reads CARSPAGGRGSNQPQHF. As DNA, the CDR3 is TGTGCCAGAAGCCCAGCGGGCGGTAGGGGTAGCAATCAGCCCCAGCATTTT.

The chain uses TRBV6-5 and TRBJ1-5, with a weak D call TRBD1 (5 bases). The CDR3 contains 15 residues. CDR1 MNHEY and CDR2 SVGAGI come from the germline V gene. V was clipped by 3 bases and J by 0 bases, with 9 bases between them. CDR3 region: CASSYDSNSNQPQHF. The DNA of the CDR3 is TGTGCCAGCAGTTATGACAGTAATAGCAATCAGCCCCAGCATTTT.

The CDR3 DNA sequence: TGTGCTAGTGGTTCCTCTCAATCCGGGACTGGCGACACCGGGGAGCTGTTTTTT. This gives the protein CASGSSQSGTGDTGELFF. V and J are TRBV12-5 and TRBJ2-2; D may be TRBD2 (6 bases). Germline V CDR1 and CDR2: LGHNT, FRNRAP. The germline V and J ends were trimmed by 4 bases and 3 bases, with 21 bases remaining between them. The CDR3 loop spans 18 amino acids. The full variable domain, completed using reference TRBV12-5 and TRBJ2-2, is DARVTQTPRHKVTEMGQEVTMRCQPILGHNTVFWYRQTMMQGLELLAYFRNRAPLDDSGMPKDRFSAEMPDATLATLKIQPSEPRDSAVYFCASGSSQSGTGDTGELFFGEGSRLTVL.

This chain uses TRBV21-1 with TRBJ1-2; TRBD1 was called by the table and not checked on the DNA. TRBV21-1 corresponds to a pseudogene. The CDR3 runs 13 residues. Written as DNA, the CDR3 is TGTGCCAGCGAGGACAGGAGGAACTATGGCTACACCTTC. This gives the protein CASEDRRNYGYTF.

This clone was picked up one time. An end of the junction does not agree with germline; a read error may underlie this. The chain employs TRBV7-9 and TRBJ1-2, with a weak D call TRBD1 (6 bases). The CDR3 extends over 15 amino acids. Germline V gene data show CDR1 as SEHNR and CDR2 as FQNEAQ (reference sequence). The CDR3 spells CSSSKGYGTSYGYTF. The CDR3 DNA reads TGTTCCAGCAGCAAAGGCTACGGGACATCATATGGCTACACCTTC.

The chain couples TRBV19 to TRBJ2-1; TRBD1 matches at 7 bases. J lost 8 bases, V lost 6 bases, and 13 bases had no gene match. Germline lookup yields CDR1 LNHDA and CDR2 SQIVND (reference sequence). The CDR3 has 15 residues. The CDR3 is CASSTTTWTGDEQFF. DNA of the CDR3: TGTGCCAGTAGCACCACCACCTGGACAGGTGATGAGCAGTTCTTC.

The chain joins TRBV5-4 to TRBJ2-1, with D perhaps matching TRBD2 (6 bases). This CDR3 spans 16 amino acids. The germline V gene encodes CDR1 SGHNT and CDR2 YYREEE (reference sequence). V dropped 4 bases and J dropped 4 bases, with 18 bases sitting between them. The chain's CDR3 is CASSGEGGGAYNEQFF. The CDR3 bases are TGTGCCAGCAGCGGCGAAGGTGGCGGGGCATACAATGAGCAGTTCTTC.

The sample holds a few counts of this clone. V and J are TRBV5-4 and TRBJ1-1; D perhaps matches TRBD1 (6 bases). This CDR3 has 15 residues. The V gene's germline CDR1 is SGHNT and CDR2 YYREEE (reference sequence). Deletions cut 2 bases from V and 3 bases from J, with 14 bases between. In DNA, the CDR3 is TGTGCCAGCAGCTTTGAGGGGGGGAAGTACACTGAAGCTTTCTTT. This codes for CASSFEGGKYTEAFF.

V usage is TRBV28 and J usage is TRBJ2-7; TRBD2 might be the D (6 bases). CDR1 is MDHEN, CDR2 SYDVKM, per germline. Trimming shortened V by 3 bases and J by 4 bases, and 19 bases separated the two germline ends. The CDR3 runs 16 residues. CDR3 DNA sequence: TGTGCCAGCAGTTTGCGCGGAGGAGGGCCACCGTACGAGCAGTACTTC. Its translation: CASSLRGGGPPYEQYF.

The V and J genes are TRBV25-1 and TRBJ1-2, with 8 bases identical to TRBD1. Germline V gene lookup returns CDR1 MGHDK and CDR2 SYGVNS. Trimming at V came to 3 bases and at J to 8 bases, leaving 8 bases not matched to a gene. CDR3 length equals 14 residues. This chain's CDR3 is CASSDGQGHGGYTF. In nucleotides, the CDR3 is TGTGCCAGCAGTGACGGACAGGGTCATGGGGGCTACACCTTC.

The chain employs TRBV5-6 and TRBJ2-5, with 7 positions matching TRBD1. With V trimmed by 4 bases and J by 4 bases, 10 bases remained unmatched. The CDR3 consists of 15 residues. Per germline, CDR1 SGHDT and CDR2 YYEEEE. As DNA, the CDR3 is TGTGCCAGCAGCATTGTTCCCCGGACAGGAGAGACCCAGTACTTC. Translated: CASSIVPRTGETQYF. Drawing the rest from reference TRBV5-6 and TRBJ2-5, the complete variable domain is DAGVTQSPTHLIKTRGQQVTLRCSPKSGHDTVSWYQQALGQGPQFIFQYYEEEERQRGNFPDRFSGHQFPNYSSELNVNALLLGDSALYLCASSIVPRTGETQYFGPGTRLLVL.

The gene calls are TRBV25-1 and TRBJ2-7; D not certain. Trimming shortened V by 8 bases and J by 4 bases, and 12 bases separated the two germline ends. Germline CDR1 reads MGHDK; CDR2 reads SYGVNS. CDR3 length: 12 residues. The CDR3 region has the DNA TGTGCCAGCGCTCTTACTGTATACGAGCAGTACTTC. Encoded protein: CASALTVYEQYF.

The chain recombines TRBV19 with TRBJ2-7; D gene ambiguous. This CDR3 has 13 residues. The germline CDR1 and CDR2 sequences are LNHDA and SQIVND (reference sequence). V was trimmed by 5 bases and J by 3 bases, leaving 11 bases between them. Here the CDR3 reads CASSVTLFYEQYF. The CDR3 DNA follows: TGTGCCAGTAGTGTGACACTTTTCTACGAGCAGTACTTC.

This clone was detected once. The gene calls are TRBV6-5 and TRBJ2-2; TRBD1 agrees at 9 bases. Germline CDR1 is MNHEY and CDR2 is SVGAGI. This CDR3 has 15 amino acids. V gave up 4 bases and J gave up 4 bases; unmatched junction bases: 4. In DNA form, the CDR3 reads TGTGCCAGCAGTTGGACAGGGGTGGTCACCGGGGAGCTGTTTTTT. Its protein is CASSWTGVVTGELFF.

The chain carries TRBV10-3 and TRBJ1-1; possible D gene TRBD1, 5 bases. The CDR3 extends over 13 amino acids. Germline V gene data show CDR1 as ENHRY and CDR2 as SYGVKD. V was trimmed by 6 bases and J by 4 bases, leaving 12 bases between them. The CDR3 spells CAISEDSLTEAFF. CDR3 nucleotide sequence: TGTGCCATCAGCGAAGACAGCCTCACTGAAGCTTTCTTT.

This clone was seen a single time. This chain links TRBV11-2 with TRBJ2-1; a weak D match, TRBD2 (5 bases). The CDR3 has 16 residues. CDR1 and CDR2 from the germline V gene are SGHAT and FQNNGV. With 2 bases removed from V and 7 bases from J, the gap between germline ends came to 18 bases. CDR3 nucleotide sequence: TGTGCCAGCAGCTTACTGGTTGGAGGTGGGGTGAATGAGCAGTTCTTC. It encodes CASSLLVGGGVNEQFF.